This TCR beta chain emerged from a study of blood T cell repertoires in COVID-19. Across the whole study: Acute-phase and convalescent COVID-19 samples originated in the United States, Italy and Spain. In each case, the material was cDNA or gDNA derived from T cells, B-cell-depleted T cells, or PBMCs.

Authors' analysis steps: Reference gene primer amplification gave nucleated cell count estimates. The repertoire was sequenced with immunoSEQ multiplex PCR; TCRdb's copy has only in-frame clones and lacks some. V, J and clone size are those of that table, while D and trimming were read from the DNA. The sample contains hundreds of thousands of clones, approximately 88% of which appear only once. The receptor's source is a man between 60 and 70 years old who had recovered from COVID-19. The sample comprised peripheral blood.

The CDR3 sequence is CASSLTGGFTDTQYF. The DNA of the CDR3 is TGTGCCAGCAGCTTAACCGGGGGATTCACAGATACGCAGTATTTT. The chain joins TRBV7-3 to TRBJ2-3, with a weak D call TRBD2 (6 bases). The CDR3 loop spans 15 amino acids. CDR1 is SGHTA, CDR2 FQGTGA, per germline. V was cut by 0 bases and J by 2 bases, with 9 bases left in between. The full variable domain, with the rest looked up from reference TRBV7-3 and TRBJ2-3, is GAGVSQTPSNKVTEKGKYVELRCDPISGHTALYWYRQSLGQGPEFLIYFQGTGAADDSGLPNDRFFAVRPEGSVSTLKIQRTERGDSAVYLCASSLTGGFTDTQYFGPGTRLTVL.